The rows below give T cell receptor beta chains drawn from one sample of a study of T cell repertoires in cytomegalovirus infection. MiXCR was run by TCRdb on the reads, yielding one entry per CDR3 protein. This sample yields about 700,000 distinct CDR3 sequences, of which roughly 33% are seen a single time; around a sixth belongs to the top ten. No antigens are known for them. Sequenced material: cultured PBMCs, taken from culture after CMV antigen stimulation. These TCRs come from a human donor in good health (CMV status not recorded). Some clones in this sample may be carry-over from other donors' samples. The CDR3 runs from the conserved cysteine through the conserved F or W. Fields, in order: clone size, D gene, V gene, J gene, CDR3 DNA, CDR3 protein. The D gene is left open where the match is weak. Size values are once, few and many counts, or a class for expanded clones, and some rows have none.

>.|.|TRBV5-1|TRBJ2-1
TGCGCCAGCAGCTCCCCTAGTAGTCTCAATGAGCAGTTCTTC
CASSSPSSLNEQFF
>few|.|TRBV7-7|TRBJ1-5
TGTGCCAGCAGCCCACGGCAGGGTAATCTTGTTCATCAGCCCCAGCATTTT
CASSPRQGNLVHQPQHF
>.|TRBD1|TRBV4-1|TRBJ2-1
TGCGCCAGCAGCCAAAGGGGGTCGGGACAGATCAATGAGCAGTTCTTC
CASSQRGSGQINEQFF
>few|.|TRBV7-9|TRBJ1-6
TGTGCCAGCAGCTTAGGGGGACTGAACAATTCACCCCTCCACTTT
CASSLGGLNNSPLHF
>.|.|TRBV20-1|TRBJ2-7
TGCAGTGCCTGCCAGGGGAGCCGGGACCGACCCTACGAGCAGTACTTC
CSACQGSRDRPYEQYF
>many|.|TRBV7-2|TRBJ1-2
TGTGCCAGCAGCTCTTCGGGGGGACTTGACTATGGCTACACCTTC
CASSSSGGLDYGYTF
>.|.|TRBV12-3/TRBV12-4|TRBJ2-3
TGTGCCAGCAGTGGGTGGTGGACTGGGGATACGCAGTATTTT
CASSGWWTGDTQYF
>.|TRBD2|TRBV15|TRBJ2-5
TGTGCCACCAGCCTTACCGGGACTAGCTATCAAGAGACCCAGTACTTC
CATSLTGTSYQETQYF
>many|.|TRBV12-3/TRBV12-4|TRBJ2-7
TGTGCCAGCAGCCAGGGACAATACTACGAGCAGTACTTC
CASSQGQYYEQYF
>many|TRBD2|TRBV7-2|TRBJ2-3
TGTGCCAGCAGCTTAGCGCCTAGCGGACTCAGAGATACGCAGTATTTT
CASSLAPSGLRDTQYF
>.|.|TRBV2|TRBJ2-4
TGTGCCAGCAGACGGACTTGGGGCAAAAACATTCAGTACTTC
CASRRTWGKNIQYF
>.|TRBD2|TRBV12-3/TRBV12-4|TRBJ2-5
TGTGCCAGCAGTCGGACTAGTTTAGAAGAGACCCAGTACTTC
CASSRTSLEETQYF
>.|TRBD1|TRBV7-9|TRBJ1-4
TGTGCCAGCAAGGGACAGAATAATGAAAAACTGTTTTTT
CASKGQNNEKLFF
>.|TRBD2|TRBV5-1|TRBJ2-7
TGCGCCAGCAGCTTGGCTGGGACTAGCGGGGGGTTAAACGAGCAGTACTTC
CASSLAGTSGGLNEQYF
>.|.|TRBV5-1|TRBJ2-4
TGCGCCAGCAGCTTGGGTGACGGAGAAAACATTCAGTACTTC
CASSLGDGENIQYF
>.|TRBD2|TRBV7-2|TRBJ2-7
TGTGCCAGCAGCTTAGAGGCGGGAGGGGGCTCAAAGCAGTACTTC
CASSLEAGGGSKQYF
>.|.|TRBV20-1|TRBJ1-3
TGCAGTCAGGAAGAGGGGGACACCATATATTTT
CSQEEGDTIYF
>.|.|TRBV6-1|TRBJ1-1
TGTGCCAGCAGACAGACCCTAGCGCTGAACACTGAAGCTTTCTTT
CASRQTLALNTEAFF
>.|TRBD1|TRBV7-2|TRBJ1-6
TGTGCCAGCAGCCCCATCGCTGGGAAAGGACAGGGGAAAAATTCACCCCTCCACTTT
CASSPIAGKGQGKNSPLHF
>few|.|TRBV20-1|TRBJ2-3
TGCAGCAAATTGGGGGATCCTAGAACAGATACGCAGTATTTT
CSKLGDPRTDTQYF
>few|TRBD2|TRBV6-1|TRBJ2-7
TGTGCCAGCAGTAGGGGACTAGCGGTTACCTACGAGCAGTACTTC
CASSRGLAVTYEQYF
>.|TRBD2|TRBV4-3|TRBJ2-3
TGCGCCAGCAGCCAAGAGGTTAGCGGGACCACAGATACGCAGTATTTT
CASSQEVSGTTDTQYF
>few|.|TRBV7-8|TRBJ1-2
TGTGCCAGCAGCTTAGAGGGGGGGGGGGGTGGCTACACCTTC
CASSLEGGGGGYTF
>.|.|TRBV6-7|TRBJ1-5
TGTGCCAGCAGTTCTCAACAGGGAAACAGTCAGCCCCAGCATTTT
CASSSQQGNSQPQHF
>.|.|TRBV12-3/TRBV12-4|TRBJ2-7
TGTGCCAGCAGTTTAGTCTCTACCCGGCAGTACTTC
CASSLVSTRQYF
>.|TRBD2|TRBV6-1|TRBJ2-3
TGTGCCAGCAGCGAACCTAGCGGGGGGGGGACAGATACGCAGTATTTT
CASSEPSGGGTDTQYF
>.|.|TRBV15|TRBJ1-6
TGTGCCACCAGTGAAGGGATCTCACCCCTCCACTTT
CATSEGISPLHF
>few|.|TRBV10-3|TRBJ1-3
TGTGCCACGGCAGAGACGGTCCACACCATATATTTT
CATAETVHTIYF
>.|.|TRBV6-5|TRBJ1-1
TGTGCCAGCAGTCGCGGGGACTCAGGTGAAGCTTTCTTT
CASSRGDSGEAFF
>.|.|TRBV5-1|TRBJ1-3
TGCGCCAGCAGGACTGACACCTCTGGAAACACCATATATTTT
CASRTDTSGNTIYF
>.|.|TRBV5-1|TRBJ2-7
TGCGCCAGCAGCTTGGAGTGGACCTACGAGCAGTACTTC
CASSLEWTYEQYF
>.|TRBD2|TRBV28|TRBJ2-1
TGTGCCAGCAGTTCCCTTGGGGGGGGCTCCTACAATGAGCAGTTCTTC
CASSSLGGGSYNEQFF
>.|.|TRBV25-1|TRBJ2-1
TGTGCCAGCAGTGAATTAGAGTCCGGAGACAATGAGCAGTTCTTC
CASSELESGDNEQFF
>.|.|TRBV23-1|TRBJ1-5
TGCGCCAGCAGTCAAACGAGAGGACAGTATCAGCCCCAGCATTTT
CASSQTRGQYQPQHF
>.|TRBD2|TRBV7-9|TRBJ2-1
TGTGCCAGCAGCTTAGATCCGGGAGGCACCTACAATGAGCAGTTCTTC
CASSLDPGGTYNEQFF
>many|TRBD2|TRBV7-2|TRBJ2-3
TGTGCCAGCAGCTCCAAAAGGGGCGGGGGGCCCCCAGATACGCAGTATTTT
CASSSKRGGGPPDTQYF
>.|.|TRBV6-1|TRBJ2-7
TGTGCCAGCAGTGAGGCGAGTCTTTCCTACGAGCAGTACTTC
CASSEASLSYEQYF
>many|TRBD2|TRBV7-2|TRBJ2-1
TGTGCCAGCAGCTTACGCGCCGGGAGGTCCTACAATGAGCAGTTCTTC
CASSLRAGRSYNEQFF
>.|.|TRBV11-2|TRBJ2-7
TGTGCCAGCAGCTTAGATCCCCGGGCCTACGAGCAGTACTTC
CASSLDPRAYEQYF